The present T cell receptor (beta chain) was sequenced within a study of technical replicates of blood from a few donors. The assay was immunoSEQ multiplex PCR, and TCRdb's table has in-frame clones only and misses some. The profile covers about 62,000 clones, with about 90% appearing a single time and around 4.4% taken by the ten largest. Germline CDR1 is SGDLS and CDR2 is YYNGEE. CDR3 length: 14 amino acids. J was trimmed by 2 bases and V by 3 bases; bases with no gene match: 4. What was sequenced was PBMCs. This TCR came from a human donor in good health. Some clones in this sample may be carry-over from other donors' samples. V is TRBV9 and J is TRBJ1-2; 7 positions agree with TRBD1. The CDR3 loop reads CASSGQGRNYGYTF. CDR3 in DNA: TGTGCCAGCAGCGGACAGGGTCGGAACTATGGCTACACCTTC.